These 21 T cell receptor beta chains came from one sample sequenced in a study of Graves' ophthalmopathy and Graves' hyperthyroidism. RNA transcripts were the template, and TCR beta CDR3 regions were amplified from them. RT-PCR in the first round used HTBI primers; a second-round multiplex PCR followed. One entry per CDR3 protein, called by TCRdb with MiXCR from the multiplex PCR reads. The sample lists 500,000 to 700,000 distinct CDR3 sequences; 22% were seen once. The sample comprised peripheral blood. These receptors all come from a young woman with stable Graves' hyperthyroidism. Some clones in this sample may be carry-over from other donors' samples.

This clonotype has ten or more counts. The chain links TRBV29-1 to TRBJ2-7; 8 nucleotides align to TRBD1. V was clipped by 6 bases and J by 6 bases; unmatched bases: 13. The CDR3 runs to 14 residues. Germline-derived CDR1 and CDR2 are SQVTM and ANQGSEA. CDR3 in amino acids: CSVGTGGPIGEQYF. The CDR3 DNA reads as TGCAGCGTGGGGACAGGAGGGCCAATTGGCGAGCAGTACTTC.

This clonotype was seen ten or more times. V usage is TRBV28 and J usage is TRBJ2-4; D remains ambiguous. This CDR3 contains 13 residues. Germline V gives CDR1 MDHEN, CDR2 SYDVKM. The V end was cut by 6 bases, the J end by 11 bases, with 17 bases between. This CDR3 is CASSPPLPKVQYF. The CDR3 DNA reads TGTGCCAGCAGCCCGCCTCTGCCGAAGGTTCAGTACTTC.

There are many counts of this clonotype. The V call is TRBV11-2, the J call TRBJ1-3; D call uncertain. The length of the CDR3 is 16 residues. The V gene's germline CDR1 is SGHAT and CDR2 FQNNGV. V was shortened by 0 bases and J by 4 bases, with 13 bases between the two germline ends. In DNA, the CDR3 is TGTGCCAGCAGCTTAGATCGTGCGGCCGGAGGAAACACCATATATTTT. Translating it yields CASSLDRAAGGNTIYF.

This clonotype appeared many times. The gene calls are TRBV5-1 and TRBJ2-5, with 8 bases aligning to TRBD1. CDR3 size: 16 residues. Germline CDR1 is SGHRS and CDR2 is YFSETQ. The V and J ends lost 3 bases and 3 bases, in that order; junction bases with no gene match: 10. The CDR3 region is CASSYPTGAPEETQYF. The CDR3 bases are TGCGCCAGCAGCTATCCGACAGGGGCTCCTGAAGAGACCCAGTACTTC.

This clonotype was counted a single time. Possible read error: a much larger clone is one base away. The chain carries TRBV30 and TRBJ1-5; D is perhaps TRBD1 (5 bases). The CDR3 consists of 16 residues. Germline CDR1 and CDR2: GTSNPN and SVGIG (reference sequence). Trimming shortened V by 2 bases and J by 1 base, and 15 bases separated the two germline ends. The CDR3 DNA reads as TGTGCCTGGAGTCCCGGGACCCTAAAAAGCAATCAGCCCCAGCATTTT. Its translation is CAWSPGTLKSNQPQHF.

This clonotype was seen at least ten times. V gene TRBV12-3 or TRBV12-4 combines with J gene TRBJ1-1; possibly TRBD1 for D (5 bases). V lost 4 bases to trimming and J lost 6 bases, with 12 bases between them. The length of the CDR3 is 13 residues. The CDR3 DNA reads TGTGCCAGCAGTTCCAACTGGGGCTCTGAAGCTTTCTTT. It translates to CASSSNWGSEAFF.

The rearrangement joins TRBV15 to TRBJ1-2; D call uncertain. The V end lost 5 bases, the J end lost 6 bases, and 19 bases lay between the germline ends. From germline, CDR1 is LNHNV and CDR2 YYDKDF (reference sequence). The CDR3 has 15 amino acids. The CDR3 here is CATSLRRATLDGYTF. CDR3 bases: TGTGCCACCAGCTTGAGAAGGGCCACGCTGGATGGCTACACCTTC.

The CDR3 DNA is TGTGCCAGCTCACCAGGGTTCGACACTGAAGCTTTCTTT. Protein product: CASSPGFDTEAFF. The J gene is TRBJ1-1, the V gene TRBV18; D is undetermined. The CDR3 has 13 amino acids. CDR1 KGHSH and CDR2 LQKENI come from the germline V gene. Deletions cut 2 bases from V and 3 bases from J, with 7 bases between.

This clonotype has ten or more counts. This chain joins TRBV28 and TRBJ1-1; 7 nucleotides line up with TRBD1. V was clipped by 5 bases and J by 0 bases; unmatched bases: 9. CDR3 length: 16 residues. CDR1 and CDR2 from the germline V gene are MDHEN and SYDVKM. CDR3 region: CASSHKYRGLNTEAFF. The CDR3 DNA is TGTGCCAGCAGTCACAAATACAGGGGCTTGAACACTGAAGCTTTCTTT.

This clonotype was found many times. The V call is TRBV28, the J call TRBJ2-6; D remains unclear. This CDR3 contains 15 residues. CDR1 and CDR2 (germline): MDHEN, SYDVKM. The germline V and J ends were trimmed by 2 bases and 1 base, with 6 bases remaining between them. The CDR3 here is CASSLGLSGANVLTF. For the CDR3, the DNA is TGTGCCAGCAGTTTAGGGCTATCTGGGGCCAACGTCCTGACTTTC.

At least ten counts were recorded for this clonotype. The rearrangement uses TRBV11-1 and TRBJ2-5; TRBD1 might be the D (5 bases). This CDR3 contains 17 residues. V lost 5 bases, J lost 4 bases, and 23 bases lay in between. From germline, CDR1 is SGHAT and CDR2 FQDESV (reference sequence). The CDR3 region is CASSLVRRGTKAETQYF. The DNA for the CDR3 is TGTGCCAGCAGCCTAGTTCGAAGGGGAACAAAGGCAGAGACCCAGTACTTC.

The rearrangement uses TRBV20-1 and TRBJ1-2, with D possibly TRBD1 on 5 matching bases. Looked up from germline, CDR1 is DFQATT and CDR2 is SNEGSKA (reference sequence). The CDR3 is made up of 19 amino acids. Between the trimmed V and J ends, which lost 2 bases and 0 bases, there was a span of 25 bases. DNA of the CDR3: TGCAGTGCTAGACCCGAGCTGGGGGAACGCGGGAAAGCTAACTATGGCTACACCTTC. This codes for CSARPELGERGKANYGYTF.

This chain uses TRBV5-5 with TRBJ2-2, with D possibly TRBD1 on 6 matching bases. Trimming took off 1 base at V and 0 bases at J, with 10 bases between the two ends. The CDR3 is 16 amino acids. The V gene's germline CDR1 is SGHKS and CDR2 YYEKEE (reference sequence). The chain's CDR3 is CASSLWAGANTGELFF. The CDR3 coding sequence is TGTGCCAGCAGCTTGTGGGCAGGGGCGAACACCGGGGAGCTGTTTTTT.

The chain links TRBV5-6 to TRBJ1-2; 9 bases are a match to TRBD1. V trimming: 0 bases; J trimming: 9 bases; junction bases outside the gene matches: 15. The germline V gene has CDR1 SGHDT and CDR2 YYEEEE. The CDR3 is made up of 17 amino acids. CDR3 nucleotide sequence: TGTGCCAGCAGCTTGGCCCCCTGGACAGGGGAAATCCGGAGCTACACCTTC. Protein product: CASSLAPWTGEIRSYTF.

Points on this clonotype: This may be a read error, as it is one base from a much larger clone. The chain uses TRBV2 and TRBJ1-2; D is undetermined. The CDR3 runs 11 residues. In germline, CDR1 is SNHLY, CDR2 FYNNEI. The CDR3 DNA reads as TGTGCCAGCACAATCCGCAATGGCTCCACCTTC. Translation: CASTIRNGSTF. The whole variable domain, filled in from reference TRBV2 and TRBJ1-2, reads EPEVTQTPSHQVTQMGQEVILRCVPISNHLYFYWYRQILGQKVEFLVSFYNNEISEKSEIFDDQFSVERPDGSNFTLKIRSTKLEDSAMYFCASTIRNGSTFGSGTRLTVV.

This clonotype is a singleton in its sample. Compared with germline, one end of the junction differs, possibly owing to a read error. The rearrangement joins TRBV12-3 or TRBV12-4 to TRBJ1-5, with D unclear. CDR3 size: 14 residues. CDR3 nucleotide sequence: TGTGCCAGCAGTATCCAGGTAGGGTATCAGCCTCAGCATTTT. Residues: CASSIQVGYQPQHF.

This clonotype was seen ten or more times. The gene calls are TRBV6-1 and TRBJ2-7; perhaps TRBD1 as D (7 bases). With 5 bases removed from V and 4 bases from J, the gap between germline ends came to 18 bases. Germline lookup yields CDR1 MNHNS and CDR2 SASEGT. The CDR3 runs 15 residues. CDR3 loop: CASSQMGSGGYEQYF. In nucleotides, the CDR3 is TGTGCCAGCAGTCAAATGGGGTCAGGGGGGTACGAGCAGTACTTC.

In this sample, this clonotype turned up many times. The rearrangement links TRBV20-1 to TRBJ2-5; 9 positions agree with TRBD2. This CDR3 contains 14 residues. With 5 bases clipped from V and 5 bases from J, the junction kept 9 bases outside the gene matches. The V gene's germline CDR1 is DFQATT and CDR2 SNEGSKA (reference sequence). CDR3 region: CSAYNSGGAETQYF. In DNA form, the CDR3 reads TGCAGTGCTTATAATAGCGGGGGCGCGGAGACCCAGTACTTC.

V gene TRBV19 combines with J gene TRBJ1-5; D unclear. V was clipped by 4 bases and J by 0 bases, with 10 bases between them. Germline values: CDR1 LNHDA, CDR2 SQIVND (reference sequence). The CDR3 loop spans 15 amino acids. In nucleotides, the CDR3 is TGTGCCAGTAGTAAAAGGGTTGATAGCAATCAGCCCCAGCATTTT. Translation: CASSKRVDSNQPQHF.

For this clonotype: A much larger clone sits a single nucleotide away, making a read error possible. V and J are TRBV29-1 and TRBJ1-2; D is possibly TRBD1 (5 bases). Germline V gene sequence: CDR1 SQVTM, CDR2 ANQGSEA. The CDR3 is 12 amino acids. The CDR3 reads CSVDTGHYGFTF. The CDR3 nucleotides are TGCAGCGTTGATACAGGACACTATGGCTTCACCTTC.

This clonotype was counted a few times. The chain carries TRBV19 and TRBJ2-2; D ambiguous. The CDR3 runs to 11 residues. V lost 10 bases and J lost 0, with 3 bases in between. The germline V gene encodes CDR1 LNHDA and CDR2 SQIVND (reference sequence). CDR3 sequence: CATANTGELFF. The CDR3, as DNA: TGTGCCACCGCGAACACCGGGGAGCTGTTTTTT.